Each of the 13 T cell receptor beta chains below was sequenced from the same sample in a study of cytotoxic CD8 clonotypes in ibrutinib-treated CLL. Measured with immunoSEQ multiplex PCR; TCRdb has only the in-frame clones, and not every one. Of about 6,000 clones listed, 65% to 75% were seen once; the top ten hold roughly 5.1%. Source: PBMCs, taken before ibrutinib treatment. The receptors stem from a human donor with chronic lymphocytic leukemia.

The chain couples TRBV18 to TRBJ2-2, with D possibly matching TRBD2 (5 bases). The CDR3 has 17 residues. Germline CDR1 reads KGHSH; CDR2 reads LQKENI. V was pared by 0 bases and J by 3 bases, with 14 bases between. CDR3 sequence (DNA): TGTGCCAGCTCACCACCGCCGAGGGTTTGGGACACCGGGGAGCTGTTTTTT. Its protein is CASSPPPRVWDTGELFF.

In this sample, this clone turned up a few times. The genes are TRBV10-3 and TRBJ2-1; D not resolved. Between the trimmed V and J ends, which lost 0 bases and 8 bases, there was a span of 8 bases. CDR1 and CDR2 (germline): ENHRY, SYGVKD. The CDR3 spans 13 residues. The CDR3 spells CAISESMDDEQFF. CDR3 DNA: TGTGCCATCAGTGAGTCCATGGATGATGAGCAGTTCTTC.

This clone was seen a few times. The CDR3 spells CASSDYYEQYF. The CDR3 nucleotides read TGTGCCAGCAGTGACTACTACGAGCAGTACTTC. The rearrangement uses TRBV2 and TRBJ2-7; D not certain. The CDR3 extends over 11 amino acids. The V gene lost 3 bases and the J gene lost 3 bases, with 3 bases spanning the gap. Germline V gene lookup returns CDR1 SNHLY and CDR2 FYNNEI.

The chain recombines TRBV10-3 with TRBJ1-4, with D perhaps TRBD1 (6 bases). Trimming shortened V by 7 bases and J by 6 bases, and 12 bases separated the two germline ends. The CDR3 length is 13 residues. CDR1 is ENHRY and CDR2 is SYGVKD in the germline V gene. In nucleotides, the CDR3 is TGTGCCATCACTGGACAGTTGGATGAAAAACTGTTTTTT. This translates into CAITGQLDEKLFF.

The V and J genes are TRBV2 and TRBJ1-4; D remains unclear. V was pared by 6 bases and J by 7 bases, with 15 bases between. This CDR3 contains 14 residues. The V gene's germline CDR1 is SNHLY and CDR2 FYNNEI. Written as DNA, the CDR3 is TGTGCCAGCAGGGAGGCCCATCTAATTGAAAAACTGTTTTTT. Translating gives CASREAHLIEKLFF.

This chain links TRBV5-4 with TRBJ2-7; 8 bases line up with TRBD1. CDR1 is SGHNT, CDR2 YYREEE, per germline (reference sequence). The CDR3 has 14 residues. J lost 7 bases, V lost 4 bases, and 10 bases had no gene match. The CDR3 nucleotides are TGTGCCAGCAGCCGCCCCCAGGGGGCGGCTGAGCAGTACTTC. Encoded protein: CASSRPQGAAEQYF.

This chain connects TRBV10-3 to TRBJ1-2, with D possibly TRBD1 on 5 matching bases. Germline V CDR1 and CDR2: ENHRY, SYGVKD. Deletions cut 2 bases from V and 4 bases from J, with 11 bases between. There are 14 residues in the CDR3. CDR3 loop: CAISEVTRGYGYTF. In nucleotides, the CDR3 is TGTGCCATCAGTGAGGTGACGAGGGGCTATGGCTACACCTTC.

The sample holds a few counts of this clone. The rearrangement links TRBV9 to TRBJ2-7, with D possibly being TRBD2 (5 bases). Germline V gene sequence: CDR1 SGDLS, CDR2 YYNGEE. V lost 3 bases and J lost 0, with 13 bases in between. This CDR3 comprises 15 residues. For the CDR3, the DNA is TGTGCCAGCAGCGCCTCCCCGGGAACCTCCTACGAGCAGTACTTC. Translating it yields CASSASPGTSYEQYF.

CDR3 sequence: CASSLVRTDTQYF. CDR3 in DNA: TGTGCCAGCAGCTTAGTGCGCACAGATACGCAGTATTTT. This rearrangement joins TRBV7-9 to TRBJ2-3; D is uncertain. Trimming pared 1 base from V and 1 base from J, leaving 3 bases between. This CDR3 contains 13 residues. The germline gives CDR1 SEHNR, CDR2 FQNEAQ (reference sequence).

The CDR3 protein is CASSRGPSYEQYF. CDR3 DNA sequence: TGTGCCAGCTCACGAGGTCCCAGCTACGAGCAGTACTTC. The chain recombines TRBV18 with TRBJ2-7; D is unresolved. This CDR3 comprises 13 residues. Germline V gene lookup returns CDR1 KGHSH and CDR2 LQKENI. V gave up 4 bases and J gave up 3 bases, with 10 bases separating them.

J is TRBJ1-4 and V is TRBV19; TRBD1 agrees at 9 bases. The CDR3 totals 16 residues. Germline CDR1 and CDR2: LNHDA and SQIVND (reference sequence). The V and J ends lost 6 bases and 6 bases, in that order; junction bases with no gene match: 11. The CDR3 DNA is TGTGCCAGTAGCTCCGGGACAGGGATTTGGGATGAAAAACTGTTTTTT. Its protein product is CASSSGTGIWDEKLFF. Based on the CDR3 plus reference TRBV19 and TRBJ1-4, the full variable domain is DGGITQSPKYLFRKEGQNVTLSCEQNLNHDAMYWYRQDPGQGLRLIYYSQIVNDFQKGDIAEGYSVSREKKESFPLTVTSAQKNPTAFYLCASSSGTGIWDEKLFFGSGTQLSVL.

The chain combines TRBV7-8 with TRBJ2-7; TRBD2 might be the D (5 bases). Germline V lookup: CDR1 SGHVS, CDR2 FQNEAQ. The CDR3 extends over 14 amino acids. The V end was cut by 0 bases, the J end by 9 bases, with 15 bases between. The CDR3 loop is CASSLALSGSGQYF. DNA for the CDR3: TGTGCCAGCAGCTTAGCTCTATCGGGGTCTGGGCAGTACTTC.

The sample holds a few counts of this clone. The genes are TRBV11-2 and TRBJ2-2, with D uncertain. CDR3 length equals 14 residues. V was trimmed by 6 bases and J by 5 bases, leaving 13 bases between them. Germline lookup yields CDR1 SGHAT and CDR2 FQNNGV. The CDR3 DNA reads as TGTGCCAGCAGTCCAAGGGCCGGGACCGGGGAGCTGTTTTTT. Its protein is CASSPRAGTGELFF. Drawing the rest from reference TRBV11-2 and TRBJ2-2, the complete variable domain is EAGVAQSPRYKIIEKRQSVAFWCNPISGHATLYWYQQILGQGPKLLIQFQNNGVVDDSQLPKDRFSAERLKGVDSTLKIQPAKLEDSAVYLCASSPRAGTGELFFGEGSRLTVL.